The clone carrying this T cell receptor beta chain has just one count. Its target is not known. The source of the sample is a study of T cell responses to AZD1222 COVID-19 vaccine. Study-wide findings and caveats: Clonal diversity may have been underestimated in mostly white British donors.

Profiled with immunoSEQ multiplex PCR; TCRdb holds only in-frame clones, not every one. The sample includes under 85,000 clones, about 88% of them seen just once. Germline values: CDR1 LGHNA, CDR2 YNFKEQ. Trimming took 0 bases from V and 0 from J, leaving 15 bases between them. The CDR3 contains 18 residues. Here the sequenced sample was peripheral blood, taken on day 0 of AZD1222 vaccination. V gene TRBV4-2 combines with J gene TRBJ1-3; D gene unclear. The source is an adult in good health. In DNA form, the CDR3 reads TGTGCCAGCAGCCAAGAGGGGAGACCTGGGGACTCTGGAAACACCATATATTTT. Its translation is CASSQEGRPGDSGNTIYF.